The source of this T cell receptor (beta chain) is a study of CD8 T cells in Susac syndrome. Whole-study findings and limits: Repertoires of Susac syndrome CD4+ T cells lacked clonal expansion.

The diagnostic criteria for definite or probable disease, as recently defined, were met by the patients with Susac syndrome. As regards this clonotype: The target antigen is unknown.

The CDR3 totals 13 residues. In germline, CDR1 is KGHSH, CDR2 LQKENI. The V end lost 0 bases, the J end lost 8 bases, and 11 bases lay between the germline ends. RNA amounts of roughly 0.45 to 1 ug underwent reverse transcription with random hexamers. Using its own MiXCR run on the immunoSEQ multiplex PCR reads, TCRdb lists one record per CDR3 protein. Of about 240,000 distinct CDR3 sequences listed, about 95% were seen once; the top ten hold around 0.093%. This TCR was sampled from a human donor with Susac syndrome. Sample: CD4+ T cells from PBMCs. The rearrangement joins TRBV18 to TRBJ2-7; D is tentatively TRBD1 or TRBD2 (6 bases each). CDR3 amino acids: CASSPPVGGQQYF. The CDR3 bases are TGTGCCAGCTCACCACCGGTGGGGGGCCAGCAGTACTTC.